A single sample is the source of the 16 T cell receptor beta chains below, sequenced in a study of blood T cell repertoires in COVID-19. Here immunoSEQ multiplex PCR was the method, and the copy in TCRdb shows in-frame clones only, minus some. The sample lists just over 75,000 clones; roughly 89% were seen once. The source material was peripheral blood. The receptors were gathered from a man aged 50-60 years with acute or convalescent COVID-19.

J is TRBJ2-1 and V is TRBV18, with TRBD2 as a possible D gene (5 bases). Germline assignment: CDR1 KGHSH and CDR2 LQKENI. The V gene lost 2 bases and the J gene lost 4 bases, with 33 bases spanning the gap. The CDR3 is made up of 22 amino acids. The CDR3 is CASSPIKRNLAAVVEGYNEQFF. CDR3 DNA: TGTGCCAGCTCACCAATTAAGCGGAATCTTGCGGCGGTCGTTGAGGGTTACAATGAGCAGTTCTTC.

V and J are TRBV20-1 and TRBJ1-2; the D is unclear. There are 15 residues in the CDR3. Germline assignment: CDR1 DFQATT and CDR2 SNEGSKA (reference sequence). V lost 3 bases to trimming and J lost 6 bases, with 20 bases between them. This CDR3 is CSASNTALRRNGYTF. CDR3 sequence (DNA): TGCAGTGCTAGTAATACAGCTCTAAGACGGAATGGCTACACCTTC.

V gene TRBV7-2 combines with J gene TRBJ1-3; possible D gene TRBD1, 5 bases. The CDR3 is 17 amino acids. Germline CDR1 and CDR2: SGHTA and FQGNSA. V shed 5 bases and J shed 7 bases, with 24 bases lying between them. CDR3 sequence reads: CASSPIDPFINRNTIYF. CDR3 in DNA: TGTGCCAGCAGCCCTATTGACCCGTTTATAAACAGGAACACCATATATTTT.

In its sample, this clone was seen a few times. The chain carries TRBV6-1 and TRBJ2-3, with D perhaps matching TRBD2 (6 bases). Germline V gene sequence: CDR1 MNHNS, CDR2 SASEGT. The CDR3 contains 15 residues. V was clipped by 2 bases and J by 2 bases, with 11 bases between them. CDR3 in DNA: TGTGCCAGCAGTGAATGGCGGGACCCCACAGATACGCAGTATTTT. Translated: CASSEWRDPTDTQYF.

V and J are TRBV28 and TRBJ2-7, with D possibly being TRBD1 (6 bases). The ends were cut back, 1 base at V and 3 bases at J, with 10 bases in the middle. CDR3 length: 14 residues. Germline CDR1 and CDR2: MDHEN and SYDVKM. CDR3: CASSLSGEGYEQYF. CDR3 DNA sequence: TGTGCCAGCAGTTTATCAGGGGAAGGCTACGAGCAGTACTTC.

This clone has only a few counts. This sequence joins TRBV24-1 and TRBJ2-5; a weak D match, TRBD2 (6 bases). Deletions cut 10 bases from V and 5 bases from J, with 16 bases between. From germline, CDR1 is KGHDR and CDR2 SFDVKD. This CDR3 is 13 amino acids long. The CDR3 loop is CATSPEGRETQYF. CDR3 coding DNA: TGTGCCACTTCACCGGAGGGTCGGGAGACCCAGTACTTC.

The CDR3 reads CASSRYSDSGANVLTF. DNA for the CDR3: TGCGCCAGCAGCCGATACAGTGACTCTGGGGCCAACGTCCTGACTTTC. The chain combines TRBV4-1 with TRBJ2-6; D ambiguous. Trimming pared 4 bases from V and 0 bases from J, leaving 10 bases between. The CDR3 loop spans 16 amino acids. CDR1 and CDR2 from the germline V gene are MGHRA and YSYEKL.

The CDR3 region is CASTSAGVGEKLFF. For the CDR3, the DNA is TGTGCCAGCACCTCTGCGGGGGTCGGGGAAAAACTGTTTTTT. The rearrangement links TRBV27 to TRBJ1-4; TRBD1 might be the D (5 bases). The V and J ends lost 7 bases and 8 bases respectively, with 17 bases between them. The CDR3 has 14 amino acids. Germline V CDR1 and CDR2: MNHEY, SMNVEV (reference sequence).

For the CDR3, the DNA is TGTGCCAGCAGTGAGGCAATGGGGCCCGGAAACACCATATATTTT. Protein product: CASSEAMGPGNTIYF. The chain links TRBV2 to TRBJ1-3; possibly TRBD1 for D (5 bases). The CDR3 loop spans 15 amino acids. CDR1 and CDR2 (germline): SNHLY, FYNNEI. The germline V and J ends were trimmed by 3 bases and 4 bases, with 13 bases remaining between them.

The chain joins TRBV19 to TRBJ1-3, with D uncertain. Trimming removed 9 bases from V and 0 bases from J, with 6 bases in between. The CDR3 totals 12 residues. From germline, CDR1 is LNHDA and CDR2 SQIVND (reference sequence). The CDR3 coding sequence is TGTGCCAGCCAGAACTCTGGAAACACCATATATTTT. Its translation is CASQNSGNTIYF.

The rearrangement uses TRBV5-1 and TRBJ2-2; 7 bases map to TRBD2. The V segment lost 0 bases and the J segment 1 base; nucleotides outside the gene matches: 3. Germline V gives CDR1 SGHRS, CDR2 YFSETQ. This CDR3 region has 16 residues. CDR3 DNA sequence: TGCGCCAGCAGCTTGGATGGGGGGGAGAACACCGGGGAGCTGTTTTTT. Protein: CASSLDGGENTGELFF.

CDR3 nucleotide sequence: TGTGCCTGGAGTCGGCCCGAGGTTGAAAAACTGTTTTTT. The encoded protein is CAWSRPEVEKLFF. The chain joins TRBV30 to TRBJ1-4; D is unclear. Trimming shortened V by 2 bases and J by 7 bases, and 11 bases separated the two germline ends. Germline V gene lookup returns CDR1 GTSNPN and CDR2 SVGIG (reference sequence). The CDR3 consists of 13 residues.

The chain carries TRBV28 and TRBJ1-5, with D maybe TRBD1 (5 bases). CDR3 length equals 15 residues. V dropped 6 bases and J dropped 2 bases, with 14 bases sitting between them. Germline values: CDR1 MDHEN, CDR2 SYDVKM. CDR3 DNA: TGTGCCAGCAGACCTCAGGGTATTGGCAATCAGCCCCAGCATTTT. Protein: CASRPQGIGNQPQHF.

This chain connects TRBV7-7 to TRBJ2-7, with 7 bases aligning to TRBD1. V was clipped by 0 bases and J by 1 base; unmatched bases: 3. Germline V gene lookup returns CDR1 SSHAT and CDR2 FNYEAQ (reference sequence). This CDR3 is built from 15 residues. In nucleotides, the CDR3 is TGTGCCAGCAGCTTAGCGGCAGGGGGTTCCTACGAGCAGTACTTC. Amino acids: CASSLAAGGSYEQYF.

This chain uses TRBV6-2 or TRBV6-3 with TRBJ2-7; tentative D call: TRBD1 (5 bases). Germline-derived CDR1 and CDR2 are MNHEY and SVGEGT. V gave up 0 bases and J gave up 3 bases, with 6 bases separating them. The CDR3 totals 13 residues. The CDR3 DNA follows: TGTGCCAGCAGTTACTCGCAGGGCTACGAGCAGTACTTC. It specifies CASSYSQGYEQYF.

The chain uses TRBV7-6 and TRBJ1-5; unclear D gene. V shed 5 bases and J shed 0 bases, with 14 bases lying between them. This CDR3 comprises 16 residues. Germline V gene lookup returns CDR1 SGHVS and CDR2 FNYEAQ. The CDR3: CASSLSPEFSNQPQHF. CDR3 DNA: TGTGCCAGCAGCCTAAGCCCCGAGTTTAGCAATCAGCCCCAGCATTTT.